This T cell receptor (beta chain) was profiled in a study of early T cells in non-severe SARS-CoV-2 infection. As for the study in general: The authors sequenced bulk RNA from unsorted whole blood, leaving chains unpaired.

Unique molecular identifiers (one per individual cDNA molecule) were attached. TCRdb independently ran MiXCR on the 5' RACE reads; one entry per CDR3 protein. The sample includes about 43,000 distinct CDR3 sequences, roughly 11% of them seen just once. Findings and limits, study-wide: Matches to VDJdb favored anti-spike CD8 responses and missed private and CD4 specificities.

This CDR3 is 16 amino acids long. V dropped 6 bases and J dropped 0; count of bases not matched to a gene: 10. The germline CDR1 and CDR2 sequences are SQVTM and ANQGSEA. This clonotype showed up just a few times. As yet, its antigen is unknown. Material: whole blood. This sequence originates from an adult who was a healthcare worker with PCR-confirmed SARS-CoV-2 infection or an uninfected control (not recorded which). This chain connects TRBV29-1 to TRBJ2-2; 7 bases map to TRBD1. CDR3: CSVSNRQGPNTGELFF. As DNA, the CDR3 is TGCAGCGTCTCTAATAGACAGGGACCGAACACCGGGGAGCTGTTTTTT.